What follows is one T cell receptor beta chain and its context. Its specificity is not known. A single base separates this from a much larger clone, so it may be a read error. MiXCR, applied by TCRdb to the reads, yields one record per CDR3 protein. The data hold fewer than 25,000 distinct CDR3 sequences, with 20% to 25% observed a single time. These data come from a study of lung T cells in sarcoidosis with Löfgren's syndrome. Across the study: Analyses focused on Löfgren's syndrome patients.

The CDR3 consists of 14 residues. V dropped 1 base and J dropped 8 bases, with 12 bases sitting between them. CDR1 SNHLY and CDR2 FYNNEI come from the germline V gene. Study-wide findings and caveats: Löfgren's syndrome patients reportedly showed greatest TRAV12-1 and TRBV2 expansion versus controls. Shared TRAV12-1 and TRBV2 CDR3 motifs across Löfgren's syndrome patients reportedly suggested public CD4+ TCRs.

The chain has TRBV2 and TRBJ1-5, with D hard to call. Sequencing was done on a sample of CD4+ T cells from bronchoalveolar lavage. The receptor was derived from a human donor with sarcoidosis (Löfgren's syndrome or another form), or a control subject (not recorded which). This CDR3 reads CASSEDQLGEPQHF. For the CDR3, the DNA is TGTGCCAGCAGTGAAGACCAGTTGGGTGAGCCCCAGCATTTT.